Each of the 14 T cell receptor beta chains below was sequenced from the same sample in a study of T-cell reconstitution after alpha-beta-depleted transplantation in children. Study observations and caveats: At the one-year point after transplant, T-cell counts and TCRbeta diversity were found to come mostly from T cells that had been newly produced.

Their cognate antigens are unknown. Unique molecular identifiers were used in preparing the TCRbeta library. In TCRdb, the PCR reads were re-called with MiXCR into one record per CDR3 protein. The sample records some 300,000 distinct CDR3 sequences, 6.5% to 9% being singletons. This specimen was peripheral blood, taken 360 days after TCRalphabeta/CD19-depleted stem cell transplant. The receptor source for this set is a female patient between 2 and 15 years old who had a stem cell transplant for Fanconi anemia, so the T cells may come from the graft donor.

The chain is built from TRBV7-2 and TRBJ2-1, with D maybe TRBD1 (6 bases). Germline V gives CDR1 SGHTA, CDR2 FQGNSA. V lost 1 base and J lost 7, with 17 bases in between. The CDR3 is made up of 16 amino acids. CDR3 sequence reads: CASSLEGTRPRNEQFF. Here the CDR3 DNA reads TGTGCCAGCAGCTTAGAGGGGACAAGGCCCAGAAATGAGCAGTTCTTC. The complete variable domain, with remaining parts taken from reference TRBV7-2 and TRBJ2-1, reads GAGVSQSPSNKVTEKGKDVELRCDPISGHTALYWYRQSLGQGLEFLIYFQGNSAPDKSGLPSDRFSAERTGGSVSTLTIQRTQQEDSAVYLCASSLEGTRPRNEQFFGPGTRLTVL.

This clonotype was counted only a few times. This chain links TRBV20-1 with TRBJ1-5; TRBD1 is a possible D gene (5 bases). With 2 bases removed from V and 2 bases from J, the gap between germline ends came to 22 bases. The CDR3 has 18 residues. The germline CDR1 and CDR2 sequences are DFQATT and SNEGSKA (reference sequence). CDR3 protein: CSARNAGPPSVGNQPQHF. In DNA, the CDR3 is TGCAGTGCTAGAAACGCGGGACCCCCATCGGTCGGCAATCAGCCCCAGCATTTT.

V usage is TRBV15 and J usage is TRBJ2-3; 8 positions match TRBD1. This CDR3 is built from 17 residues. Germline V gene data show CDR1 as LNHNV and CDR2 as YYDKDF (reference sequence). The J segment lost 3 bases and the V segment lost 0 bases, leaving 8 bases of the junction unmatched. The CDR3: CATSREQGAPPTDTQYF. The CDR3 DNA follows: TGTGCCACCAGCAGAGAGCAGGGGGCCCCCCCAACAGATACGCAGTATTTT.

This clonotype was seen many times. The chain employs TRBV20-1 and TRBJ1-4; perhaps TRBD1 as D (5 bases). CDR1 is DFQATT, CDR2 SNEGSKA, per germline (reference sequence). The CDR3 has 15 amino acids. Trimming left V 6 bases short and J 0 bases short, with 14 bases between. The CDR3 sequence: CSAARQKTTNEKLFF. DNA of the CDR3: TGCAGTGCCGCCCGACAGAAAACAACTAATGAAAAACTGTTTTTT.

This clonotype was found many times. CDR3 DNA sequence: TGTGCCAGCAGCTTAACGGCGGGACGGACAGATACGCAGTATTTT. Translation gives CASSLTAGRTDTQYF. This rearrangement joins TRBV7-9 to TRBJ2-3, with TRBD2 as a possible D gene (6 bases). The CDR3 consists of 15 residues. V lost 2 bases to trimming and J lost 3 bases, with 12 bases between them. In germline, CDR1 is SEHNR, CDR2 FQNEAQ (reference sequence).

This clonotype appeared a few times. The chain joins TRBV5-1 to TRBJ2-7; D may match TRBD1 or TRBD2 (5 bases each). Germline lookup yields CDR1 SGHRS and CDR2 YFSETQ. With 0 bases removed from V and 2 bases from J, the gap between germline ends came to 12 bases. CDR3 length equals 15 residues. CDR3 loop: CASSLGGTETYEQYF. The DNA for the CDR3 is TGCGCCAGCAGCTTGGGAGGGACCGAAACCTACGAGCAGTACTTC.

This clonotype appeared many times. V is TRBV24-1 and J is TRBJ2-3, with 9 bases that match TRBD2. The V gene's germline CDR1 is KGHDR and CDR2 SFDVKD. The CDR3 totals 17 residues. Trimming at V came to 5 bases and at J to 7 bases, leaving 15 bases not matched to a gene. CDR3 loop: CATSVMEGLAGTHTQYF. In DNA, the CDR3 is TGTGCCACCAGTGTGATGGAGGGTCTAGCGGGAACCCATACGCAGTATTTT.

Many counts were recorded for this clonotype. This chain joins TRBV7-3 and TRBJ2-1; 7 nucleotides align to TRBD1. CDR1 and CDR2 (germline): SGHTA, FQGTGA. This CDR3 spans 15 amino acids. V was pared by 6 bases and J by 6 bases, with 11 bases of the junction left unmatched. CDR3 in DNA: TGTGCCAGCAGTCCCGCCGGGACAGAATCCAATGAGCAGTTCTTC. Its protein product is CASSPAGTESNEQFF.

This clonotype was seen a handful of times. This sequence joins TRBV20-1 and TRBJ1-6, with 9 bases aligning to TRBD1. The CDR3 length is 16 residues. Trimming removed 6 bases from V and 1 base from J; junction bases left unmatched: 7. The germline V gene has CDR1 DFQATT and CDR2 SNEGSKA (reference sequence). In DNA form, the CDR3 reads TGCAGTGCAGGGCCGGGACAGGGTTCCTATAATTCACCCCTCCACTTT. Translating it yields CSAGPGQGSYNSPLHF.

This clonotype turned up a few times. The rearrangement uses TRBV5-1 and TRBJ2-3; D may be TRBD2 (7 bases). The germline V gene encodes CDR1 SGHRS and CDR2 YFSETQ. Trimming shortened V by 0 bases and J by 1 base, and 15 bases separated the two germline ends. The length of the CDR3 is 17 residues. CDR3 residues: CASSLASTGRGTDTQYF. CDR3 DNA: TGCGCCAGCAGCTTGGCTTCAACAGGGAGGGGCACAGATACGCAGTATTTT.

At least ten counts were recorded for this clonotype. The V gene is TRBV7-3, the J gene TRBJ1-1, with TRBD1 identical over 10 bases. Looked up from germline, CDR1 is SGHTA and CDR2 is FQGTGA. The CDR3 has 16 residues. The ends lost 4 bases at V and 3 bases at J; junction bases unmatched: 8. CDR3 in amino acids: CASSSIAGQGYTEAFF. The CDR3 bases are TGTGCCAGCAGCTCTATCGCGGGACAGGGGTACACTGAAGCTTTCTTT.

This clonotype has only a few counts. The V gene is TRBV20-1, the J gene TRBJ2-7; perhaps D is TRBD1 or TRBD2 (6 bases each). CDR1 is DFQATT and CDR2 is SNEGSKA in the germline V gene (reference sequence). Trimming cost V 3 bases and J 3 bases, with 15 bases left between them. The CDR3 length is 14 residues. The CDR3 DNA is TGCAGTGCTAGGGGGGGCAGGGGCTTCTACGAGCAGTACTTC. Translated, it gives CSARGGRGFYEQYF.

This clonotype was seen only a few times. This chain connects TRBV28 to TRBJ1-5; a possible D gene is TRBD1 (6 bases). Germline assignment: CDR1 MDHEN and CDR2 SYDVKM. Deletions cut 6 bases from V and 2 bases from J, with 20 bases between. This CDR3 comprises 17 residues. CDR3 coding DNA: TGTGCCAGCAGCCCATCGGGCGGGGGCGTTGGCAATCAGCCCCAGCATTTT. Translating gives CASSPSGGGVGNQPQHF.

This clonotype has ten or more counts. This sequence joins TRBV28 and TRBJ2-7, with 7 bases identical to TRBD1. CDR1 and CDR2 from the germline V gene are MDHEN and SYDVKM. V lost 6 bases to trimming and J lost 6 bases; unmatched junction nucleotides: 14. The CDR3 has 15 residues. Written as DNA, the CDR3 is TGTGCCAGCAGACCTGGAAGACAGGGCATTAGCGAGCAGTACGTC. Translating it yields CASRPGRQGISEQYV.